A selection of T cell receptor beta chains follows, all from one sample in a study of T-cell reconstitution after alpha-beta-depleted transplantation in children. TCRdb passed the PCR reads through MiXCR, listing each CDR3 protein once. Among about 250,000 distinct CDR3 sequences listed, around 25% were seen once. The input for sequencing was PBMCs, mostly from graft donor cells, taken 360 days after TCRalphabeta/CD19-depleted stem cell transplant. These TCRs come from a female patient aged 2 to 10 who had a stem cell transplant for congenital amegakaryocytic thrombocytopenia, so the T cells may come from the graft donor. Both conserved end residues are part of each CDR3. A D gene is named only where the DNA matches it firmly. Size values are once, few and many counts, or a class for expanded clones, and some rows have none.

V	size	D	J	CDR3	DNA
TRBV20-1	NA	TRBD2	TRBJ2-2	CSAESGLAGAGELFF	TGCAGTGCGGAGTCGGGACTAGCGGGAGCCGGGGAGCTGTTTTTT
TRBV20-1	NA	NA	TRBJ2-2	CSAVDAVLNTGELFF	TGCAGTGCTGTCGATGCAGTTTTAAACACCGGGGAGCTGTTTTTT
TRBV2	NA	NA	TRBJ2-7	CASSDSLGTYEQYF	TGTGCCAGCAGTGATTCTCTGGGGACATACGAGCAGTACTTC
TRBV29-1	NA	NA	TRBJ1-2	CSVERGYYGYTF	TGCAGCGTTGAACGGGGATACTATGGCTACACCTTC
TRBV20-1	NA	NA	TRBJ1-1	CSASSNGRVNTEAFF	TGCAGTGCGAGCTCGAACGGACGGGTAAACACTGAAGCTTTCTTT
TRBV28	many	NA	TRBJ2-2	CASHVRSGELFF	TGTGCCAGCCATGTGAGGTCCGGGGAGCTGTTTTTT
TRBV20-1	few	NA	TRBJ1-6	CSARELGVTYNSPLHF	TGCAGTGCTAGAGAACTAGGGGTAACCTATAATTCACCCCTCCACTTT
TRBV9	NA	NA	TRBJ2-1	CASSQQGPLGDEQFF	TGTGCCAGCAGCCAACAGGGACCGTTAGGCGATGAGCAGTTCTTC
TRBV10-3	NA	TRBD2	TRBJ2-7	CAISESTSGRAYEQYF	TGTGCCATCAGTGAGTCGACTAGCGGGAGAGCCTACGAGCAGTACTTC
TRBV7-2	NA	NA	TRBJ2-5	CASSPVTGLGETQYF	TGTGCCAGCAGCCCAGTTACAGGGCTGGGAGAGACCCAGTACTTC
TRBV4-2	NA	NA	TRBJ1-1	CASSQVRGQPPAEAFF	TGTGCCAGCAGCCAAGTACGTGGACAGCCGCCGGCTGAAGCTTTCTTT
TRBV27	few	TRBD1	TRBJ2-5	CASGDRVGTQYF	TGTGCCAGCGGTGACAGGGTCGGGACCCAGTACTTC
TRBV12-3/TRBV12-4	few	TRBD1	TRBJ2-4	CASSPVDRGLWIAKNIQYF	TGTGCCAGCAGTCCCGTGGACAGGGGGCTCTGGATAGCCAAAAACATTCAGTACTTC
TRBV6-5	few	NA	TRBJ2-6	CASISFGTENVLTF	TGTGCCAGCATTAGTTTCGGGACTGAAAACGTCCTGACTTTC
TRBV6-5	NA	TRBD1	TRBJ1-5	CASSSPDRVIVQPQHF	TGTGCCAGCAGTTCCCCCGACAGGGTGATAGTCCAGCCCCAGCATTTT
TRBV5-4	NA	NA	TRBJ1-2	CASSLGQGPYGYTF	TGTGCCAGCAGCTTGGGCCAGGGGCCGTATGGCTACACCTTC
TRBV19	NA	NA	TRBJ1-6	CASSFEGVRRTLHF	TGTGCCAGTTCTTTTGAGGGGGTAAGGAGAACCCTCCACTTT
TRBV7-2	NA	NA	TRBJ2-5	CASSFLQGRGETQYF	TGTGCCAGCAGCTTTCTACAGGGGCGGGGAGAGACCCAGTACTTC
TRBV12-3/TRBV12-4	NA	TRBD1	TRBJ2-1	CASSLALTGANEQFF	TGTGCCAGCAGTTTAGCGCTGACAGGGGCCAATGAGCAGTTCTTC
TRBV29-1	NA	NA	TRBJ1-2	CSVLHLVYGYTF	TGCAGCGTTCTCCACTTGGTCTATGGCTACACCTTC
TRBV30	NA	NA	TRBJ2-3	CAWSVSTPTQYF	TGTGCCTGGAGTGTTAGCACGCCTACGCAGTATTTT
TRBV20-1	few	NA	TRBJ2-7	CSAPPRRDTGSEQYF	TGCAGTGCTCCCCCTAGGAGGGACACGGGATCCGAGCAGTACTTC
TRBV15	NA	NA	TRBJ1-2	CATSGGTPVSHGGYTF	TGTGCCACCAGCGGCGGGACCCCCGTTTCACACGGTGGCTACACCTTC
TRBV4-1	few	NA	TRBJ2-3	CASSQGLQRTDTQYF	TGCGCCAGCAGCCAAGGGCTACAGAGAACAGATACGCAGTATTTT
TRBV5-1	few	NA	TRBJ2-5	CASRSTGSSETQYF	TGCGCCAGCAGGTCGACCGGGAGCTCTGAGACCCAGTACTTC
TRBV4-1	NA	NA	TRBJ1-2	CASSWPGRTNYGYTF	TGCGCCAGCTCGTGGCCGGGGCGAACTAACTATGGCTACACCTTC
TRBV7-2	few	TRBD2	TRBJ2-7	CASSRTSGRYEQYF	TGTGCCAGCAGTAGGACTAGCGGGAGATACGAGCAGTACTTC
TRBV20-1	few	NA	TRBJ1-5	CSARDEGYGQPQHF	TGCAGTGCTAGAGATGAAGGGTACGGCCAGCCCCAGCATTTT
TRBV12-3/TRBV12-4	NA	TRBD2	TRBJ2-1	CASSTGTSGRVYNEQFF	TGTGCCAGCAGTACTGGGACTAGCGGGAGGGTCTACAATGAGCAGTTCTTC
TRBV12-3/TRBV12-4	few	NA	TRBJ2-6	CASTHRVVPGANVLTF	TGTGCCAGCACTCACAGGGTAGTCCCTGGGGCCAACGTCCTGACTTTC
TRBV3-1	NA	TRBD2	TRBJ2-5	CASSRRLAGRETQYF	TGTGCCAGCAGCCGAAGACTAGCGGGGAGAGAGACCCAGTACTTC
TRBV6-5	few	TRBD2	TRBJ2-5	CASSYLGLAGAQETQYF	TGTGCCAGCAGTTATCTGGGGTTAGCGGGGGCCCAAGAGACCCAGTACTTC
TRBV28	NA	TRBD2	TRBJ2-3	CASLSLLAPAFDTQYF	TGTGCCAGCCTGAGCTTACTAGCGCCGGCTTTCGATACGCAGTATTTT
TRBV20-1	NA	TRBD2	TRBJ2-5	CSARDQGLAGVSQYF	TGCAGTGCTAGAGATCAGGGACTAGCGGGAGTGTCCCAGTACTTC
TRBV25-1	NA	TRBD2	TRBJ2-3	CASSELGSGGVTDTQYF	TGTGCCAGCAGTGAATTAGGTAGCGGGGGGGTCACAGATACGCAGTATTTT
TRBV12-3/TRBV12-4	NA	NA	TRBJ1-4	CASRAGVNVGNEKLFF	TGTGCCAGCAGGGCCGGAGTGAACGTGGGTAATGAAAAACTGTTTTTT
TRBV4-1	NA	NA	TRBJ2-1	CASSQAVNEQFF	TGCGCCAGCAGCCAAGCAGTAAATGAGCAGTTCTTC
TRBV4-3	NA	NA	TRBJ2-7	CASSQVAGLGLWYF	TGCGCCAGCAGCCAAGTCGCAGGTCTGGGATTGTGGTACTTC